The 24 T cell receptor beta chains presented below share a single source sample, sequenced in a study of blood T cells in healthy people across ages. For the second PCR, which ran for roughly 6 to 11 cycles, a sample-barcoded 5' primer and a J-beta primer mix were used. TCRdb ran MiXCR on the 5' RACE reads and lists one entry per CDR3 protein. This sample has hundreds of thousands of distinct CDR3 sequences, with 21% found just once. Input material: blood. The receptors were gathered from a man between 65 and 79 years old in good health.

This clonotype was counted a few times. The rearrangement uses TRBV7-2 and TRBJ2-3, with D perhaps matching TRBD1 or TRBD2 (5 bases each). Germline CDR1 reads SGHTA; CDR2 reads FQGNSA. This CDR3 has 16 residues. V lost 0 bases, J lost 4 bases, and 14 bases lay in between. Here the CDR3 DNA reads TGTGCCAGCAGCTTAGCTCCGGGACCAGGGCCAGATACGCAGTATTTT. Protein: CASSLAPGPGPDTQYF.

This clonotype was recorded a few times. CDR3 protein: CASSYGLAGLYEQYF. For the CDR3, the DNA is TGTGCCAGCAGTTACGGGTTAGCGGGCCTCTACGAGCAGTACTTC. This chain links TRBV6-6 with TRBJ2-5; 7 nucleotides agree with TRBD2. The J call is uncertain, as TRBJ2-7 better fits the DNA end. CDR1 and CDR2 from the germline V gene are MNHNY and SVGAGI (reference sequence). The CDR3 has 15 amino acids.

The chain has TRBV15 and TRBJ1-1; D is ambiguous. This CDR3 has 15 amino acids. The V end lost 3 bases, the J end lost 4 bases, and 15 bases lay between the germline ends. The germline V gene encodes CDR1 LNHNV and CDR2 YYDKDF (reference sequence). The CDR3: CATSRGDIPITEAFF. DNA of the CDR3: TGTGCCACCAGCAGGGGTGACATACCGATCACTGAAGCTTTCTTT.

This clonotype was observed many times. CDR3 bases: TGTGCCGTGTCTGGCGGGGGTCGGTTTTTCGAGCAGTACTTC. It yields the protein CAVSGGGRFFEQYF. V is TRBV10-3 and J is TRBJ2-7; 7 bases are shared with TRBD2. The CDR3 sequence is 14 residues long. Germline values: CDR1 ENHRY, CDR2 SYGVKD. J gave up 6 bases and V 11 bases, and 16 bases lay outside the gene matches.

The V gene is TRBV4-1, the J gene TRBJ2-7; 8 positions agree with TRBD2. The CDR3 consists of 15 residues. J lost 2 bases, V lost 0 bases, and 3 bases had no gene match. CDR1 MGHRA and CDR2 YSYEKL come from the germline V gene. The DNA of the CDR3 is TGCGCCAGCAGCCAAGAACTAGCGGAACCCTACGAGCAGTACTTC. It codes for CASSQELAEPYEQYF.

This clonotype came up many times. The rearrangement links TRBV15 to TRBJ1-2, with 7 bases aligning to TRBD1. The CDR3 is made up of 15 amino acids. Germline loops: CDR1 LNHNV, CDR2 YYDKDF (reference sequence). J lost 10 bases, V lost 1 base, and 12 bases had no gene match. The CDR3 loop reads CATSRGGTALHPYTF. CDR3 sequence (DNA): TGTGCCACCAGCAGAGGTGGGACAGCCCTACACCCCTACACCTTC.

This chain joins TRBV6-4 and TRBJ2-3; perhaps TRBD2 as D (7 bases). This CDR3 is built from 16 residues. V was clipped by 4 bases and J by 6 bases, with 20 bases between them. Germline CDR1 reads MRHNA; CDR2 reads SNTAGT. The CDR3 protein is CASSVGGGSPADTQYF. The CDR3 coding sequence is TGTGCCAGCAGTGTAGGGGGGGGCTCCCCGGCGGATACGCAGTATTTT.

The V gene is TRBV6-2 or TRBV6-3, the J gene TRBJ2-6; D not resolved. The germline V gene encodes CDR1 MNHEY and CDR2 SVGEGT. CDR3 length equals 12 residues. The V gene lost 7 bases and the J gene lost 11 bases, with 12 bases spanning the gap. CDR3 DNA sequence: TGTGCCAGCAAAGGGCTCCAGGACGTCCTGACTTTC. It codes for CASKGLQDVLTF.

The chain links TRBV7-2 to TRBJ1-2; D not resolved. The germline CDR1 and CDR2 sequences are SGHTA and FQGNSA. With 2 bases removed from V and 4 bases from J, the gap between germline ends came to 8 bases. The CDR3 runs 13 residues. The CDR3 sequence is CASSLPGSYGYTF. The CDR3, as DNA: TGTGCCAGCAGCTTACCCGGGTCCTATGGCTACACCTTC.

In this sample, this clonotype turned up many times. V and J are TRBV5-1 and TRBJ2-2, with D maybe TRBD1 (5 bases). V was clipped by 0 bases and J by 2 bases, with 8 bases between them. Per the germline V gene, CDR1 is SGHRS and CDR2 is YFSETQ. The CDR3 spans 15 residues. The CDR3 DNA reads TGCGCCAGCAGCTTGGGACAGACAAACACCGGGGAGCTGTTTTTT. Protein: CASSLGQTNTGELFF.

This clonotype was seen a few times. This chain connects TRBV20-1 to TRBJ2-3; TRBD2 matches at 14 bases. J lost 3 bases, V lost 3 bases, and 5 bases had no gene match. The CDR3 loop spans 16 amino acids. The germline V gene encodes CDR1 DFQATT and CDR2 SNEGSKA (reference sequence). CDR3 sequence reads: CSASPWTSGRTDTQYF. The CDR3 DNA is TGCAGTGCTAGTCCTTGGACTAGCGGGAGGACAGATACGCAGTATTTT.

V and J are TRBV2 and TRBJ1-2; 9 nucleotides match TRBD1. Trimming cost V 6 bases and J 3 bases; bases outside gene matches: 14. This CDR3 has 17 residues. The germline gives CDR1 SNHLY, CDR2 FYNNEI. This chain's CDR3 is CASSDYGTGTSDYGYTF. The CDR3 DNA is TGTGCCAGCAGCGACTATGGGACAGGGACTTCGGACTATGGCTACACCTTC.

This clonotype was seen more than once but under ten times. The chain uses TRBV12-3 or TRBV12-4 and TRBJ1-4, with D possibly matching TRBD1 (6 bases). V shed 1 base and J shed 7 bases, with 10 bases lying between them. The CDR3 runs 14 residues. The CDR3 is CASSLVGAGEKLFF. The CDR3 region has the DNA TGTGCCAGCAGTTTAGTGGGGGCTGGTGAAAAACTGTTTTTT.

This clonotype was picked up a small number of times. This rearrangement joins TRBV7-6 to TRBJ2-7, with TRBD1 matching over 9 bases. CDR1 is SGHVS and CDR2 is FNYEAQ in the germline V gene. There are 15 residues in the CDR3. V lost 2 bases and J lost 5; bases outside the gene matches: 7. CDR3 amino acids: CASSLPGQGVDEQYF. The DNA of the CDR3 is TGTGCCAGCAGCTTACCGGGACAGGGCGTCGACGAGCAGTACTTC.

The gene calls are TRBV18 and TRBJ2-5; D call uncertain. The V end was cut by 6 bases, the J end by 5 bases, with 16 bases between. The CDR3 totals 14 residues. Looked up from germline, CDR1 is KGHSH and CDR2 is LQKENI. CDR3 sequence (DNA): TGTGCCAGCTCCTCAACCAGCCTCACGGAGACCCAGTACTTC. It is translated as CASSSTSLTETQYF.

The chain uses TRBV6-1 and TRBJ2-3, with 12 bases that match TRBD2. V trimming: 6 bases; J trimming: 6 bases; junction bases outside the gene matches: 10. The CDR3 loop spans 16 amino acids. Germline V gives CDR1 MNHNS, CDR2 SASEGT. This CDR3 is CASSRLAGGSSDTQYF. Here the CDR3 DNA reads TGTGCCAGCAGCCGCCTAGCGGGAGGGAGTTCGGATACGCAGTATTTT.

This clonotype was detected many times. The CDR3 bases are TGTGCCAGCAGTGCCAGGGGGGTTTGGGGTGAAAAACTGTTTTTT. Amino acid sequence: CASSARGVWGEKLFF. The chain joins TRBV6-1 to TRBJ1-4; 7 bases are a match to TRBD1. Trimming at V came to 4 bases and at J to 7 bases, leaving 9 bases not matched to a gene. This CDR3 comprises 15 residues. The germline gives CDR1 MNHNS, CDR2 SASEGT.

CDR3 in amino acids: CASSLSLKLGGSLSYTEAFF. In DNA form, the CDR3 reads TGTGCCAGCAGTTTATCGCTTAAATTGGGGGGTAGCCTGAGCTACACTGAAGCTTTCTTT. The rearrangement uses TRBV27 and TRBJ1-1; D perhaps matches TRBD1 (5 bases). V was pared by 0 bases and J by 3 bases, with 26 bases between. The CDR3 spans 20 residues. Germline V lookup: CDR1 MNHEY, CDR2 SMNVEV (reference sequence).

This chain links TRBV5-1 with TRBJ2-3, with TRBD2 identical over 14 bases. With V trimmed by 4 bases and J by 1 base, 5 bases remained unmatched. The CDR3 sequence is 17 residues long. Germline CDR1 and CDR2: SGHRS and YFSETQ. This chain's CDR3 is CASSLSGLAGGTDTQYF. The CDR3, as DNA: TGCGCCAGCAGCCTCTCGGGACTAGCGGGAGGCACAGATACGCAGTATTTT.

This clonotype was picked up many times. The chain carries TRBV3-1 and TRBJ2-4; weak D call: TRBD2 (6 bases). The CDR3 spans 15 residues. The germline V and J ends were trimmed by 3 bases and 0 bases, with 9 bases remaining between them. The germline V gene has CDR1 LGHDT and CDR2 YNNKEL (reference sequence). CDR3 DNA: TGTGCCAGCAGCCAGGGGGGACTAGCCAAAAACATTCAGTACTTC. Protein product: CASSQGGLAKNIQYF. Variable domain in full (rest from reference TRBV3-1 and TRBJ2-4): DTAVSQTPKYLVTQMGNDKSIKCEQNLGHDTMYWYKQDSKKFLKIMFSYNNKELIINETVPNRFSPKSPDKAHLNLHINSLELGDSAVYFCASSQGGLAKNIQYFGAGTRLSVL.

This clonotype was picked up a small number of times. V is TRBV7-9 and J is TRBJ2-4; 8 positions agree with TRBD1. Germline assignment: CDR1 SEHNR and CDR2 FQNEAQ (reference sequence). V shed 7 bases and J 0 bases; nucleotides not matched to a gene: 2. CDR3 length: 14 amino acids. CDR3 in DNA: TGTGCCAGCAATCAGGGGGCAGCCAAAAACATTCAGTACTTC. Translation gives CASNQGAAKNIQYF.

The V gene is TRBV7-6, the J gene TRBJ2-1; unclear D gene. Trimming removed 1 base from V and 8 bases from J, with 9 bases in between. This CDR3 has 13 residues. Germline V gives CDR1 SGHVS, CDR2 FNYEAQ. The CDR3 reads CASSLVDWHEQFF. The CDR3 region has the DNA TGTGCCAGCAGCTTAGTTGACTGGCATGAGCAGTTCTTC.

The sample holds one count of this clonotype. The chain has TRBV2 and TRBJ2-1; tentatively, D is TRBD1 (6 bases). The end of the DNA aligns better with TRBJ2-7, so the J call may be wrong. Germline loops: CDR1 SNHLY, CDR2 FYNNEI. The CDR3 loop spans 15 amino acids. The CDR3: CASSEAGATLDEQYF. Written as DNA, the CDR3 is TGTGCCAGCAGTGAAGCGGGGGCCACCCTTGACGAGCAGTACTTC.

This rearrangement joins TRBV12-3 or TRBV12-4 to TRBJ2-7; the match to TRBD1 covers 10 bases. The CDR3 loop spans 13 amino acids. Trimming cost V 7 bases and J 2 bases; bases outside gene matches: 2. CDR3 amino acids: CASKGQGTYEQYF. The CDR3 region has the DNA TGTGCCAGCAAGGGACAGGGGACCTACGAGCAGTACTTC.